This T cell receptor (beta chain) was recorded in a study of CD8+CD57+ T cells in acquired aplastic anemia. The length of the CDR3 is 15 residues. Germline loops: CDR1 WNHNN, CDR2 SYGVQD (reference sequence). V was clipped by 3 bases and J by 5 bases, with 17 bases between them. Profiling that covered TCR beta VDJ and CDR3 relied on genomic DNA as its template. In TCRdb, the reads were re-called with MiXCR into one record per CDR3 protein. Here the sample spans a few hundred thousand distinct CDR3 sequences, around 60% being singletons. Sequenced: sorted CD4+, CD8+, or CD8+CD57+ T cells (not recorded which) from PBMCs. The sequence was collected from a human donor in good health. The genes are TRBV10-1 and TRBJ2-7; the D gene could be TRBD1 or TRBD2 (5 bases each). CDR3 DNA: TGCGCCAGCAGTGAAGTTGGCGAGGGGCCCAACGAGCAGTACTTC. Translated, it gives CASSEVGEGPNEQYF.